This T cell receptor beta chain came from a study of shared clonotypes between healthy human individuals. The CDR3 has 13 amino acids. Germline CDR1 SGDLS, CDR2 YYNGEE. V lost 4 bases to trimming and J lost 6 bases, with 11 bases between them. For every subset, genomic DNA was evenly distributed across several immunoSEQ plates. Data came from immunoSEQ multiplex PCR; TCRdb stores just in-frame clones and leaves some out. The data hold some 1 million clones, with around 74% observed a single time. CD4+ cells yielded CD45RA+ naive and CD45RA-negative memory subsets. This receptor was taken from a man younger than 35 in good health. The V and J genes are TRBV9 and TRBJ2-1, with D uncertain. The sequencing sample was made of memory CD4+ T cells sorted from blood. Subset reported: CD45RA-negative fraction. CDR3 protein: CASSYGRLNEQFF. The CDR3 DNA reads TGTGCCAGCAGCTACGGACGCCTCAATGAGCAGTTCTTC.